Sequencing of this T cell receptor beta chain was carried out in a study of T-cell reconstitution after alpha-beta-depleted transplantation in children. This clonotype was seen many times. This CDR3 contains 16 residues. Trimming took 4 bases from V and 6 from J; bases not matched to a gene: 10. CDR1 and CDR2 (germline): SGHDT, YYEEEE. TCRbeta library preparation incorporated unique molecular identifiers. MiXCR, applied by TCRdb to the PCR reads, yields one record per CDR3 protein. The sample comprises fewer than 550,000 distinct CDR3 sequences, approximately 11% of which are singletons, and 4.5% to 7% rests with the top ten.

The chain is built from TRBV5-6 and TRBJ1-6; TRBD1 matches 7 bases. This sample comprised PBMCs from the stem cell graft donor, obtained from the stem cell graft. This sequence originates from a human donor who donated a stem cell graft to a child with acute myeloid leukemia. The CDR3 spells CASSMTGPKVNSPLHF. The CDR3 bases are TGTGCCAGCAGCATGACAGGGCCCAAAGTTAATTCACCCCTCCACTTT.